The entry below describes one TCR beta chain. This entry comes from a study of blood T cell repertoires in COVID-19. The protocol was immunoSEQ multiplex PCR, while the TCRdb copy is restricted to in-frame clones and leaves out a portion. The sample records some 100,000 clones, approximately 86% being singletons. CDR1 and CDR2 from the germline V gene are MNHEY and SVGAGI. Trimming cost V 7 bases and J 1 base, with 9 bases left between them. The CDR3 runs 13 residues. The J gene is TRBJ2-3, the V gene TRBV6-5, with D maybe TRBD2 (6 bases). This TCR was sampled from a woman between 45 and 60 years old who had recovered from COVID-19. The source material was PBMCs or T cells enriched from blood (not recorded which). The CDR3 DNA reads as TGTGCCAGCAACGGGGGTGGCACAGATACGCAGTATTTT. It translates to CASNGGGTDTQYF.